This TCR beta chain derives from a study of PD-L1 blockade in urothelial cancer. Looking at the study overall: Blood was evaluated 3 weeks (second dose) and 6 weeks after therapy began. Blood-derived samples held a median around 140,000 T cells. Notes on the study in general: Durable-benefit patients showed greater tumor-associated blood clone expansion at 3 weeks.

CDR1 and CDR2 from the germline V gene are SGHKS and YYEKEE (reference sequence). This CDR3 is built from 14 residues. The V end lost 4 bases, the J end lost 5 bases, and 13 bases lay between the germline ends. Documented time point: pretreatment peripheral blood. The cohort comprised individuals with locally advanced or metastatic urothelial carcinoma. Assay: immunoSEQ multiplex PCR; the TCRdb copy retains only in-frame clones and omits some. The sample carries 70,000 to 95,000 clones, roughly 90% recorded once. Regarding this clone: The antigen is undetermined.

This TCR came from a woman aged 80 or over with urothelial cancer. The sequencing here drew on PBMCs, taken around atezolizumab (anti-PD-L1) treatment. The gene calls are TRBV5-5 and TRBJ1-5; D may be TRBD1 (5 bases). The CDR3 is CASSRKGIDQPQHF. The CDR3 DNA reads as TGTGCCAGCAGCCGGAAGGGGATCGATCAGCCCCAGCATTTT.